This TCR beta chain was retrieved from a study of blood T cell repertoires in COVID-19. J was trimmed by 2 bases and V by 4 bases; bases with no gene match: 3. This CDR3 has 15 amino acids. Per the germline V gene, CDR1 is SGHRS and CDR2 is YFSETQ. The participants were between roughly 18 and 100 years old and came from some 25 US areas. Profiled with immunoSEQ multiplex PCR; TCRdb holds only in-frame clones, not every one. The sample lists about 220,000 clones; 85% to 90% were seen once. The sequence was obtained from a woman aged 18-29 years in a cohort exposed to, infected with or recovered from COVID-19 (not recorded which). The V gene is TRBV5-1, the J gene TRBJ1-3; 10 bases are shared with TRBD1. The sample taken for sequencing was PBMCs or T cells enriched from blood (not recorded which). CDR3 sequence (DNA): TGCGCCAGCAGCACTGGGACAGGGGCTGGAAACACCATATATTTT. It specifies CASSTGTGAGNTIYF.